This record looks at one T cell receptor beta chain sequence and its context. Sequenced by immunoSEQ multiplex PCR; TCRdb stores in-frame clones only, minus some. This table has 73,000 or so clones, 60% to 85% appearing once. The CDR3 covers 16 residues. V trimming: 7 bases; J trimming: 4 bases; junction bases outside the gene matches: 13. The germline V gene encodes CDR1 MDHEN and CDR2 SYDVKM. This entry comes from a study of T cell responses to AZD1222 COVID-19 vaccine. The receptor was derived from an adult who received the AZD1222 COVID-19 vaccine. The genes are TRBV28 and TRBJ2-1; 7 bases are a match to TRBD1. Specimen: peripheral blood, collected 28 days after the second AZD1222 dose. In DNA, the CDR3 is TGTGCCAGCATCCTACGCCGGGACAGAGAATACAATGAGCAGTTCTTC. It specifies CASILRRDREYNEQFF.